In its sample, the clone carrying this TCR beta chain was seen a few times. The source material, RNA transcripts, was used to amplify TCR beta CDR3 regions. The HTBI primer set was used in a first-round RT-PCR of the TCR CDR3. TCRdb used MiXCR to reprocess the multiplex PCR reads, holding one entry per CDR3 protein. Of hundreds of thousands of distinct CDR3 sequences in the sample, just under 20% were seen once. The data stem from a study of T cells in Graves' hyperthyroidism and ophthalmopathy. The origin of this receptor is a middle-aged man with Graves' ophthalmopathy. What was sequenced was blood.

CDR3 sequence reads: CASSFPEGGYTF. In DNA form, the CDR3 reads TGTGCCAGCAGCTTCCCCGAGGGTGGCTACACCTTC. The genes are TRBV7-9 and TRBJ1-2; unclear D gene. CDR1 and CDR2 (germline): SEHNR, FQNEAQ (reference sequence). Between the trimmed V and J ends, which lost 3 bases and 7 bases, there was a span of 9 bases. This CDR3 region has 12 residues.